Described below is a single TCR beta chain sequence and its context. Its antigen remains unknown. TCRdb reprocessed the 5' RACE reads, with one entry per CDR3 protein and no DNA. The sample holds around 47,000 distinct CDR3 sequences. The data originate from a study of monozygotic twins with inflammatory bowel disease. General study findings and limits: Varied immunosuppressive treatments among patients may have increased repertoire variability. Discordant twins had repertoire similarity that did not differ from that of concordant twins, possibly from limited power. IBD patients exhibited fewer clonotypes shared with other individuals than healthy twins, particularly with disease activity. The data offered no way to tell different T cell subtypes apart.

This TCR came from a human donor with ulcerative colitis or Crohn's disease, or a healthy co-twin of an affected twin (not recorded which). The sample taken for sequencing was blood.

CDR3: CASSQDSGIKPQHF. The rearrangement uses TRBV4-1 and TRBJ1-5; no DNA is available, so the TRBD1 call from TCRdb remains unchecked. Germline V gives CDR1 MGHRA, CDR2 YSYEKL. CDR3 length equals 14 residues.